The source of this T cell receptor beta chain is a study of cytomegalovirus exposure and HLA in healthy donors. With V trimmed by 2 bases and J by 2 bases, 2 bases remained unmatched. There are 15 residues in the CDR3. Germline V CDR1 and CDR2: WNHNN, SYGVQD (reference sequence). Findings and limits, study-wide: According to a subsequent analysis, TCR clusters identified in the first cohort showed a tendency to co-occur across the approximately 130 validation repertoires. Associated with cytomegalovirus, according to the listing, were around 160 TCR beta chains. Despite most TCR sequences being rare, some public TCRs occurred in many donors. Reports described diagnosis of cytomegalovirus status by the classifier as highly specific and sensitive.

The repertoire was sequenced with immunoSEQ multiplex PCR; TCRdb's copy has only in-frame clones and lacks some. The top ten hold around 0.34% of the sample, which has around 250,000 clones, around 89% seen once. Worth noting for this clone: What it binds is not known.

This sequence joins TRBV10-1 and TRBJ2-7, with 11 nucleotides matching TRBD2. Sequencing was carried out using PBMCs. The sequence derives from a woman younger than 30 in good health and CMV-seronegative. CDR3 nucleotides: TGCGCCAGCAGTGAGGGTAGCGGGGGGGCCTACGAGCAGTACTTC. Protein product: CASSEGSGGAYEQYF.